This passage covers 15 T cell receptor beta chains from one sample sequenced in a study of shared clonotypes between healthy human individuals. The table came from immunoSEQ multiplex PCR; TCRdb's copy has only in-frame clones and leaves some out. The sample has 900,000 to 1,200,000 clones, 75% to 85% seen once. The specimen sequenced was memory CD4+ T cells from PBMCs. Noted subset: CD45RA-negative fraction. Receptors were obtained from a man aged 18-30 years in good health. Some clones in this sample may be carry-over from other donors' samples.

The DNA for the CDR3 is TGTGCCAGCAGTAATGGACAGGGAGGGGCCTACGAGCAGTACTTC. It specifies CASSNGQGGAYEQYF. The chain combines TRBV2 with TRBJ2-7, with D possibly TRBD1 on 8 matching bases. CDR1 SNHLY and CDR2 FYNNEI come from the germline V gene. V was pared by 5 bases and J by 2 bases, with 16 bases between. The CDR3 runs 15 residues.

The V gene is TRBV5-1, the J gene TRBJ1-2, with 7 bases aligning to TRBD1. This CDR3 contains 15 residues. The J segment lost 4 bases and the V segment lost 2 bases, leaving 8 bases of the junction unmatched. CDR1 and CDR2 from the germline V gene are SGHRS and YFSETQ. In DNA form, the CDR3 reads TGCGCCAGCAGCTTACAAACAGGGGCCCTCTATGGCTACACCTTC. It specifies CASSLQTGALYGYTF.

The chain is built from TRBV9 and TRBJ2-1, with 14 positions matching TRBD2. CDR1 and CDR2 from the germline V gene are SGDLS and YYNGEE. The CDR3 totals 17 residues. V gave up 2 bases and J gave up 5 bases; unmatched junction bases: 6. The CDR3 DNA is TGTGCCAGCAGCGTCATCCCGGGACTAGCGGGAGACAATGAGCAGTTCTTC. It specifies CASSVIPGLAGDNEQFF.

CDR3 nucleotide sequence: TGCGCCAGCAGCCCTCTGGCCGGACTGTACAATGAGCAGTTCTTC. Protein product: CASSPLAGLYNEQFF. The chain couples TRBV4-3 to TRBJ2-1; D might be TRBD2 (5 bases). V lost 4 bases and J lost 4, with 14 bases in between. The germline V gene has CDR1 LGHNA and CDR2 YSLEER. CDR3 length: 15 residues.

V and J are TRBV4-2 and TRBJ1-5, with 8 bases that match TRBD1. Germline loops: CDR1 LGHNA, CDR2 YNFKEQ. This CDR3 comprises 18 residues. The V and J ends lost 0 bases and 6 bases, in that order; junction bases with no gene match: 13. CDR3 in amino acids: CASSQERPYRGSIQPQHF. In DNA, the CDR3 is TGTGCCAGCAGCCAAGAGCGGCCGTACAGGGGGTCTATTCAGCCCCAGCATTTT.

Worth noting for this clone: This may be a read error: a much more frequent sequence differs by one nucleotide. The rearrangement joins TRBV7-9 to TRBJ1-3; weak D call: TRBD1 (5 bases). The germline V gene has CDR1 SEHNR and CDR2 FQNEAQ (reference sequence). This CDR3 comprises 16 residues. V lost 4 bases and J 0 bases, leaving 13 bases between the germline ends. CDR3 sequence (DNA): TGTGCCAGCAGCTCAGACGACGGGGGCTCTGGAAACACCATATATTTT. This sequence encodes CASSSDDGGSGNTIYF. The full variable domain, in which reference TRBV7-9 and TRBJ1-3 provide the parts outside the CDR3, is DTGVSQNPRHKITKRGQNVTFRCDPISEHNRLYWYRQTLGQGPEFLTYFQNEAQLEKSRLLSDRFSAERPKGSFSTLEIQRTEQGDSAMYLCASSSDDGGSGNTIYFGEGSWLTVV.

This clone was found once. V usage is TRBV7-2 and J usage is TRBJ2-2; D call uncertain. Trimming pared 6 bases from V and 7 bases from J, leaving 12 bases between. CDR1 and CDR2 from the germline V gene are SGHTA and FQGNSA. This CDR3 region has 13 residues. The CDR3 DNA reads TGTGCCAGCAGACCCGCGTCTCGCGGGGAGCTGTTTTTT. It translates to CASRPASRGELFF.

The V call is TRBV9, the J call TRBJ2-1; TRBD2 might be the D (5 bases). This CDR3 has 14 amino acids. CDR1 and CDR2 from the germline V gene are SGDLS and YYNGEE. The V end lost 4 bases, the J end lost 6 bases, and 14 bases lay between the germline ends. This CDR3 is CASSPRGRANEQFF. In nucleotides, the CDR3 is TGTGCCAGCAGCCCCCGGGGTAGAGCCAATGAGCAGTTCTTC.

The CDR3 DNA sequence: TGTGCCAGCAGCTCGCGCGGGGGGCTCTACAATGAGCAGTTCTTC. It encodes CASSSRGGLYNEQFF. The chain joins TRBV7-3 to TRBJ2-1, with 8 bases aligning to TRBD2. The V segment lost 4 bases and the J segment 3 bases; nucleotides outside the gene matches: 5. CDR1 and CDR2 from the germline V gene are SGHTA and FQGTGA. The CDR3 loop spans 15 amino acids.

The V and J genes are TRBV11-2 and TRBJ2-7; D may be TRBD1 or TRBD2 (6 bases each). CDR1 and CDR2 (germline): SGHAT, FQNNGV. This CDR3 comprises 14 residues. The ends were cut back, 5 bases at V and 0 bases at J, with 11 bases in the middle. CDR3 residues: CASSRRGDSYEQYF. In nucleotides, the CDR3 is TGTGCCAGCAGCCGTAGGGGGGACTCCTACGAGCAGTACTTC. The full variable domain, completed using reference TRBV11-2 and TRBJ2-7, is EAGVAQSPRYKIIEKRQSVAFWCNPISGHATLYWYQQILGQGPKLLIQFQNNGVVDDSQLPKDRFSAERLKGVDSTLKIQPAKLEDSAVYLCASSRRGDSYEQYFGPGTRLTVT.

The CDR3 DNA is TGTGCCAGCCTCACACCGGACAGGGCCCGCGAGCAGTACTTC. Amino acid sequence: CASLTPDRAREQYF. This rearrangement joins TRBV2 to TRBJ2-7; 8 nucleotides line up with TRBD1. J lost 6 bases, V lost 8 bases, and 12 bases had no gene match. Germline CDR1 reads SNHLY; CDR2 reads FYNNEI. This CDR3 comprises 14 residues.

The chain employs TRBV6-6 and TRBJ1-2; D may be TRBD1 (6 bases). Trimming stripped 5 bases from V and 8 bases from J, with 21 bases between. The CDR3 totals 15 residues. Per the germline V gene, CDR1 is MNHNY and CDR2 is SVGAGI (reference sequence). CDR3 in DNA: TGTGCCAGCAGTCTCCTCCAGACAGAACAGGGAGGCTACACCTTC. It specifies CASSLLQTEQGGYTF.

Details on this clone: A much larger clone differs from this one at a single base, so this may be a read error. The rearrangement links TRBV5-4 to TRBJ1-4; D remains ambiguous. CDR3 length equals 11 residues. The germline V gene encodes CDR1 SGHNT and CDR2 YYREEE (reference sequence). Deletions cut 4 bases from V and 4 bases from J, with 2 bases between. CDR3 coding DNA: TGTGCCAGCAGCGTTAATGAAAAACTGTTTTTT. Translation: CASSVNEKLFF.

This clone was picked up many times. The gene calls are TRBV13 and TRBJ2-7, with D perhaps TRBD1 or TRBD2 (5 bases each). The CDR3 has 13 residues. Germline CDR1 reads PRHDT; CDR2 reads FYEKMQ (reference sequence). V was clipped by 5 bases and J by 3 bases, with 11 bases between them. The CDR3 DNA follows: TGTGCCAGCAGCCCGCTGGGGGTCTACGAGCAGTACTTC. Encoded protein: CASSPLGVYEQYF. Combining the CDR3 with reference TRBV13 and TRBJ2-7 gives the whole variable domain AAGVIQSPRHLIKEKRETATLKCYPIPRHDTVYWYQQGPGQDPQFLISFYEKMQSDKGSIPDRFSAQQFSDYHSELNMSSLELGDSALYFCASSPLGVYEQYFGPGTRLTVT.

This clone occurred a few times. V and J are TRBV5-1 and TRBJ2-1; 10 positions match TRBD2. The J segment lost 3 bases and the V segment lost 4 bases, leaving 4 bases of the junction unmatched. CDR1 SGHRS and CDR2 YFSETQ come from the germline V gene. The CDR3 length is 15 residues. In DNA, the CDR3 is TGCGCCAGCAGCCGCGGGACTAGCGACTACAATGAGCAGTTCTTC. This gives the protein CASSRGTSDYNEQFF. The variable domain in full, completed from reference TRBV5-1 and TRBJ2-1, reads KAGVTQTPRYLIKTRGQQVTLSCSPISGHRSVSWYQQTPGQGLQFLFEYFSETQRNKGNFPGRFSGRQFSNSRSEMNVSTLELGDSALYLCASSRGTSDYNEQFFGPGTRLTVL.